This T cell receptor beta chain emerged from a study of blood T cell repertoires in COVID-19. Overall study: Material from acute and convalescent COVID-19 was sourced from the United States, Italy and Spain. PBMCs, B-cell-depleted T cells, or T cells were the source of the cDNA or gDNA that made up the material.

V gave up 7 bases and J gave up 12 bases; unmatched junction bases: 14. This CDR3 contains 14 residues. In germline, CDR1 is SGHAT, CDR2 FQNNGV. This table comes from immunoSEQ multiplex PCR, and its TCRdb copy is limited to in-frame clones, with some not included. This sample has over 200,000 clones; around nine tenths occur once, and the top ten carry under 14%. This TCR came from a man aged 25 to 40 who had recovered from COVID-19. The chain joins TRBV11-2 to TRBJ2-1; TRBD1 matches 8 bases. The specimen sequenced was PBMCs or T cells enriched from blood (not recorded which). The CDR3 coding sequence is TGTGCCAGCACCCCCAACCAGGGGGCGCGGGGGCAGTTCTTC. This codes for CASTPNQGARGQFF.